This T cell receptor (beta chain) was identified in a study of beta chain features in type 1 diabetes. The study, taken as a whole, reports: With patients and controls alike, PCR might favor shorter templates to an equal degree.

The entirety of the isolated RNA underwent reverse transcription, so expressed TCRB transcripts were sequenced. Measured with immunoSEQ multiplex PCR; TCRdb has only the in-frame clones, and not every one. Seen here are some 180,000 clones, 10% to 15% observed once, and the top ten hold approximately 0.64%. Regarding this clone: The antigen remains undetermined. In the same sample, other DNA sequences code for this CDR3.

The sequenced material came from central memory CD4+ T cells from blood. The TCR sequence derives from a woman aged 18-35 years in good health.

As DNA, the CDR3 is TGTGCCAGCTCACCAGAGGAGGAGACCCAGTACTTC. It encodes CASSPEEETQYF. The rearrangement joins TRBV18 to TRBJ2-5; D is unresolved. The germline gives CDR1 KGHSH, CDR2 LQKENI. CDR3 size: 12 residues. The V gene lost 2 bases and the J gene lost 5 bases, with 6 bases spanning the gap.